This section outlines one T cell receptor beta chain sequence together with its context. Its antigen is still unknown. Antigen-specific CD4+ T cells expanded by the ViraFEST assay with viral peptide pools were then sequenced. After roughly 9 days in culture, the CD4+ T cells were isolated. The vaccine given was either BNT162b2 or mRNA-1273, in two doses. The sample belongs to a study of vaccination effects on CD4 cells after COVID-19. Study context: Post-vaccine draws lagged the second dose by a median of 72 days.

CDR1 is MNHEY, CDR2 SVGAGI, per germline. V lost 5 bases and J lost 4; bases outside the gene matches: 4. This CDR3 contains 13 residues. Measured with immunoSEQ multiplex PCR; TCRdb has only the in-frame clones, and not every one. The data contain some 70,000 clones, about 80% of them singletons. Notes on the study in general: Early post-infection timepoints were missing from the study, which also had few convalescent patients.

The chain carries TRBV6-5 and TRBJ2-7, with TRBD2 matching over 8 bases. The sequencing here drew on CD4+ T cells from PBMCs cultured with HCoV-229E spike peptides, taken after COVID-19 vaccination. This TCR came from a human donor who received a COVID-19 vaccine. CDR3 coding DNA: TGTGCCAGCAGTCGGGAGGGCGGTTACGAGCAGTACGTC. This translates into CASSREGGYEQYV.